One TCR beta chain is described in this entry. Its specificity is unknown. Sequencing was performed with immunoSEQ multiplex PCR; in TCRdb, only in-frame clones are kept and a portion is missing. The sample includes roughly 640,000 clones, about 96% of them seen just once. The sample is drawn from a study of shared clonotypes between healthy human individuals. Overall study findings and caveats: Sorted-subset samples were not fully sequenced, rarefaction indicated.

The CDR3 is made up of 15 amino acids. Trimming cost V 3 bases and J 5 bases; bases outside gene matches: 5. Germline CDR1 KGHSH, CDR2 LQKENI. J is TRBJ1-1 and V is TRBV18; 11 positions agree with TRBD1. The sample was naive CD4+ T cells sorted from blood. Subset denoted: CD45RA+ positively selected. The TCR comes from a woman in her twenties or thirties in good health. The CDR3 here is CASSPPGTGGTEAFF. The CDR3 region has the DNA TGTGCCAGCTCACCTCCCGGGACAGGGGGGACTGAAGCTTTCTTT.